These 25 T cell receptor beta chains were sequenced from one sample in a study of CD8 T cells in Susac syndrome. RNA was extracted with the RNeasy kit, and a quantity of about 0.45 to 1 ug was reverse transcribed using random hexamers. TCRdb used MiXCR to reprocess the immunoSEQ multiplex PCR reads, holding one entry per CDR3 protein. The sample carries 100,000 or so distinct CDR3 sequences, around 90% recorded once. The sequenced sample was CD4+ T cells from PBMCs. The receptors were sampled from a human donor in good health.

This clonotype was recorded a few times. The chain is built from TRBV29-1 and TRBJ2-7, with D perhaps matching TRBD2 (7 bases). Germline CDR1 and CDR2: SQVTM and ANQGSEA. CDR3 size: 13 residues. V lost 3 bases to trimming and J lost 4 bases, with 13 bases between them. The CDR3 DNA is TGCAGCGTTGAGGGGGGGCGAGATTACGAGCAGTACTTC. Its protein product is CSVEGGRDYEQYF.

The chain carries TRBV6-1 and TRBJ2-3; TRBD1 matches 12 bases. This CDR3 is 17 amino acids long. The junction had 8 bases not matched to a gene; V was cut back by 1 base and J by 6 bases. Germline-derived CDR1 and CDR2 are MNHNS and SASEGT. CDR3 residues: CASSEVAGTGGSDTQYF. The DNA for the CDR3 is TGTGCCAGCAGTGAAGTCGCCGGGACAGGGGGCAGCGATACGCAGTATTTT.

This clonotype has just one count. Germline is not matched at one junction end, which may reflect a read error. J is TRBJ2-1 and V is TRBV5-4; 10 nucleotides agree with TRBD1. In germline, CDR1 is SGHNT, CDR2 YYREEE (reference sequence). This CDR3 has 16 amino acids. The CDR3 DNA is TGTGCCAGCACCTTGAGTGGGACAGGGGTTCTCGGTGAGCAGTTCTTC. This encodes CASTLSGTGVLGEQFF.

The CDR3 here is CASSQAYSNTEAFF. CDR3 bases: TGTGCCAGCAGCCAGGCCTACAGTAACACTGAAGCTTTCTTT. The J gene is TRBJ1-1, the V gene TRBV14, with D unclear. V was cut by 3 bases and J by 2 bases, with 10 bases left in between. This CDR3 spans 14 amino acids. The germline V gene encodes CDR1 SGHDN and CDR2 FVKESK.

J is TRBJ1-1 and V is TRBV18; no clear D gene. Germline values: CDR1 KGHSH, CDR2 LQKENI. Trimming took off 3 bases at V and 1 base at J, with 9 bases between the two ends. This CDR3 contains 14 residues. The CDR3, as DNA: TGTGCCAGCTCACCTTCCCGAGGGAACACTGAAGCTTTCTTT. This gives the protein CASSPSRGNTEAFF.

V is TRBV6-5 and J is TRBJ2-3; D uncertain. The CDR3 is made up of 14 amino acids. Trimming cost V 4 bases and J 2 bases, with 10 bases left between them. The germline CDR1 and CDR2 sequences are MNHEY and SVGAGI. CDR3 coding DNA: TGTGCCAGCAGTTTTACCTTATCCACAGATACGCAGTATTTT. It codes for CASSFTLSTDTQYF.

This chain joins TRBV27 and TRBJ1-1, with D hard to call. Germline-derived CDR1 and CDR2 are MNHEY and SMNVEV (reference sequence). Trimming removed 5 bases at V and 2 bases at J, with 12 bases between. The CDR3 has 14 residues. CDR3: CASSPFGLNTEAFF. For the CDR3, the DNA is TGTGCCAGCAGTCCTTTCGGCCTTAACACTGAAGCTTTCTTT.

The gene calls are TRBV7-9 and TRBJ1-4; no firm D call. V dropped 5 bases and J dropped 8 bases, with 12 bases sitting between them. Germline lookup yields CDR1 SEHNR and CDR2 FQNEAQ (reference sequence). This CDR3 has 13 residues. The CDR3 is CASSVPGEEKLFF. CDR3 in DNA: TGTGCCAGCAGCGTCCCCGGGGAGGAAAAACTGTTTTTT.

The count of this clonotype is one. This chain connects TRBV9 to TRBJ2-1, with 10 bases identical to TRBD2. The CDR3 contains 18 residues. The germline CDR1 and CDR2 sequences are SGDLS and YYNGEE. Germline trimming cut 1 base from V and 9 bases from J; bases unmatched to any gene: 16. CDR3: CASSVPPPSGGDFPEQFF. CDR3 coding DNA: TGTGCCAGCAGCGTACCCCCCCCAAGCGGGGGGGATTTCCCTGAGCAGTTCTTC. The variable domain in full, with the rest retrieved from reference TRBV9 and TRBJ2-1, is DSGVTQTPKHLITATGQRVTLRCSPRSGDLSVYWYQQSLDQGLQFLIQYYNGEERAKGNILERFSAQQFPDLHSELNLSSLELGDSALYFCASSVPPPSGGDFPEQFFGPGTRLTVL.

This chain joins TRBV6-2 or TRBV6-3 and TRBJ1-1, with D unresolved. The CDR3 contains 13 residues. Trimming stripped 8 bases from V and 0 bases from J, with 10 bases between. CDR1 is MNHEY, CDR2 SVGEGT, per germline. CDR3 DNA sequence: TGTGCCAGCGGCTCAGCCATGAACACTGAAGCTTTCTTT. Amino acids: CASGSAMNTEAFF.

The rearrangement joins TRBV5-6 to TRBJ1-4, with D maybe TRBD1 (5 bases). CDR1 is SGHDT and CDR2 is YYEEEE in the germline V gene. V lost 5 bases and J lost 2, with 13 bases in between. CDR3 length equals 15 residues. The CDR3 nucleotides are TGTGCCAGCAGGCAAACCAAGGGGACTAATGAAAAACTGTTTTTT. Protein sequence: CASRQTKGTNEKLFF.

This chain uses TRBV29-1 with TRBJ2-1; D gene ambiguous. The CDR3 extends over 13 amino acids. The V gene's germline CDR1 is SQVTM and CDR2 ANQGSEA. V was cut by 5 bases and J by 0 bases, with 8 bases left in between. This CDR3 is CSVQTVSYNEQFF. Here the CDR3 DNA reads TGCAGCGTTCAGACGGTCTCCTACAATGAGCAGTTCTTC.

This rearrangement joins TRBV30 to TRBJ2-1; 8 positions match TRBD2. In germline, CDR1 is GTSNPN, CDR2 SVGIG (reference sequence). Trimming at V came to 4 bases and at J to 7 bases, leaving 6 bases not matched to a gene. This CDR3 spans 13 amino acids. CDR3 in DNA: TGTGCCTGGATATCGGGAGGGCTTAATGAGCAGTTCTTC. Its protein product is CAWISGGLNEQFF.

The J gene is TRBJ1-2, the V gene TRBV12-3 or TRBV12-4; D is unclear. The V gene lost 5 bases and the J gene lost 0 bases, with 13 bases spanning the gap. The CDR3 covers 15 residues. The chain's CDR3 is CASSPGGGTNYGYTF. The CDR3 DNA reads TGTGCCAGCAGTCCAGGCGGCGGAACTAACTATGGCTACACCTTC.

The V and J genes are TRBV7-9 and TRBJ1-2; TRBD1 matches 10 bases. Germline lookup yields CDR1 SEHNR and CDR2 FQNEAQ (reference sequence). The CDR3 runs 14 residues. Germline trimming cut 5 bases from V and 5 bases from J; bases unmatched to any gene: 5. The CDR3 loop reads CASSLRDRGYGYTF. The DNA of the CDR3 is TGTGCCAGCAGCCTGCGGGACAGGGGATATGGCTACACCTTC.

The rearrangement links TRBV5-6 to TRBJ2-1, with TRBD1 identical over 9 bases. The ends lost 0 bases at V and 2 bases at J; junction bases unmatched: 6. This CDR3 is built from 17 residues. Germline V gene sequence: CDR1 SGHDT, CDR2 YYEEEE. CDR3 sequence reads: CASSLGIRQGAYNEQFF. In nucleotides, the CDR3 is TGTGCCAGCAGCTTGGGAATTCGACAGGGGGCCTACAATGAGCAGTTCTTC.

The chain recombines TRBV3-1 with TRBJ1-1, with TRBD1 matching over 7 bases. The V gene's germline CDR1 is LGHDT and CDR2 YNNKEL (reference sequence). Trimming took 4 bases from V and 10 from J; bases not matched to a gene: 12. CDR3 size: 14 residues. The CDR3 sequence: CASSPARDSPVAFF. The CDR3 nucleotides are TGTGCCAGCAGCCCCGCCCGGGACAGTCCGGTAGCTTTCTTT.

This rearrangement joins TRBV7-2 to TRBJ1-4, with D possibly being TRBD1 (6 bases). The CDR3 loop spans 15 amino acids. V lost 3 bases, J lost 5 bases, and 13 bases lay in between. Germline assignment: CDR1 SGHTA and CDR2 FQGNSA. The CDR3 region has the DNA TGTGCCAGCAGCTTGCAGACAGGAGGGAATGAAAAACTGTTTTTT. Translated: CASSLQTGGNEKLFF.

J is TRBJ1-2 and V is TRBV4-3, with a tentative D call TRBD1 (5 bases). Germline lookup yields CDR1 LGHNA and CDR2 YSLEER. Trimming took 0 bases from V and 4 from J, leaving 15 bases between them. The CDR3 spans 16 residues. This CDR3 is CASSQDPVQGGYGYTF. Written as DNA, the CDR3 is TGCGCCAGCAGCCAAGATCCCGTCCAGGGAGGCTATGGCTACACCTTC.

This chain connects TRBV6-4 to TRBJ1-1, with a possible D match to TRBD1 (5 bases). V gave up 6 bases and J gave up 1 base, with 15 bases separating them. The germline V gene has CDR1 MRHNA and CDR2 SNTAGT. The CDR3 length is 15 residues. CDR3 DNA sequence: TGTGCCAGCAGGACGAACACGGGGGGGAACACTGAAGCTTTCTTT. It translates to CASRTNTGGNTEAFF.

The DNA of the CDR3 is TGCAGCGTTGAAAACGGACGCCATGAGCAGTTCTTC. Translation: CSVENGRHEQFF. V is TRBV29-1 and J is TRBJ2-1; D unresolved. CDR3 length: 12 residues. Per germline, CDR1 SQVTM and CDR2 ANQGSEA. V lost 2 bases and J lost 8, with 10 bases in between.

The chain has TRBV19 and TRBJ2-2; TRBD2 matches 8 bases. The length of the CDR3 is 16 residues. Germline-derived CDR1 and CDR2 are LNHDA and SQIVND (reference sequence). V lost 5 bases and J lost 3; bases outside the gene matches: 8. The CDR3 coding sequence is TGTGCCAGTAGTCCCCGGGGTAGCGGGGACACCGGGGAGCTGTTTTTT. Its translation is CASSPRGSGDTGELFF.

The V call is TRBV4-2, the J call TRBJ2-3; 9 positions match TRBD2. This CDR3 spans 16 amino acids. Germline-derived CDR1 and CDR2 are LGHNA and YNFKEQ. The ends lost 2 bases at V and 1 base at J; junction bases unmatched: 4. CDR3 protein: CASSQNSGRGTDTQYF. The DNA for the CDR3 is TGTGCCAGCAGCCAAAATAGCGGGAGAGGCACAGATACGCAGTATTTT.

This chain links TRBV15 with TRBJ1-4; TRBD1 aligns across 7 bases. Trimming removed 0 bases from V and 8 bases from J; junction bases left unmatched: 6. Germline V lookup: CDR1 LNHNV, CDR2 YYDKDF (reference sequence). CDR3 length equals 15 residues. The CDR3 loop reads CATSREQGILEKLFF. In nucleotides, the CDR3 is TGTGCCACCAGCAGAGAACAGGGGATTCTCGAAAAACTGTTTTTT.

This chain connects TRBV29-1 to TRBJ1-1, with D maybe TRBD1 (6 bases). V shed 5 bases and J shed 1 base, with 14 bases lying between them. The CDR3 sequence is 14 residues long. Germline V gene lookup returns CDR1 SQVTM and CDR2 ANQGSEA. The CDR3 spells CSVFLGGENTEAFF. In DNA, the CDR3 is TGCAGCGTTTTTTTAGGGGGGGAGAACACTGAAGCTTTCTTT.